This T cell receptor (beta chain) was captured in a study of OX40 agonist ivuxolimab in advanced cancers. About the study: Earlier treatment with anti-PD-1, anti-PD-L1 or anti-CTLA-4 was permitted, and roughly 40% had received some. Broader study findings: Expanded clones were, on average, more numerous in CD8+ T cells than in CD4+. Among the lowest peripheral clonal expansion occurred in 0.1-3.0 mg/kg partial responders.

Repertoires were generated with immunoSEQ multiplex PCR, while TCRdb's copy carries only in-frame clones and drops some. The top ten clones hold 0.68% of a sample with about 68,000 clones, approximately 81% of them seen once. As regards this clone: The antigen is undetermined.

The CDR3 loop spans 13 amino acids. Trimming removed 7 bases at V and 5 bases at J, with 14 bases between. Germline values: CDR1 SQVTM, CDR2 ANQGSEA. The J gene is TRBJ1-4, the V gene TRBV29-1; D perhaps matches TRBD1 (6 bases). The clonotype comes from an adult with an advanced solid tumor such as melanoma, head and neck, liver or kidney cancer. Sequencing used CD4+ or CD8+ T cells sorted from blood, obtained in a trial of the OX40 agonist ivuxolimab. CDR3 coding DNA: TGCAGCGCCATTGACGGACAGAATGAAAAACTGTTTTTT. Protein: CSAIDGQNEKLFF.